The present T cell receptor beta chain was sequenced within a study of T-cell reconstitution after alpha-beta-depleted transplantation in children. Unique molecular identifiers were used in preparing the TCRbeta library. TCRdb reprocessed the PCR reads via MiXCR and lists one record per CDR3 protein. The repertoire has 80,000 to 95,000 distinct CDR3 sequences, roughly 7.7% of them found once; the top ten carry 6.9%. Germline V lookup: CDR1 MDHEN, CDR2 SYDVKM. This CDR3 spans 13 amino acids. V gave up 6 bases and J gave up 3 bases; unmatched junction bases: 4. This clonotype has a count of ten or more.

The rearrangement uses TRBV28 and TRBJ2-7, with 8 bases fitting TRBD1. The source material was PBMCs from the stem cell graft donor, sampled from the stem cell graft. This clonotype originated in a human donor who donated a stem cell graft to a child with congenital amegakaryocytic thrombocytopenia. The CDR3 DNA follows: TGTGCCAGCAGACGGGACAGGCTCTACGAGCAGTACTTC. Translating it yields CASRRDRLYEQYF. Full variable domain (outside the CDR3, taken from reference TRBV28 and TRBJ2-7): DVKVTQSSRYLVKRTGEKVFLECVQDMDHENMFWYRQDPGLGLRLIYFSYDVKMKEKGDIPEGYSVSREKKERFSLILESASTNQTSMYLCASRRDRLYEQYFGPGTRLTVT.